This T cell receptor (beta chain) was recorded in a study of OX40 agonist ivuxolimab in advanced cancers. Study-wide context: Hepatocellular carcinoma, melanoma, renal cell or head and neck cancer occurred in dose-escalation patients. Findings and caveats of the study: The study observed clonal expansion of CD4+ and CD8+ blood T cells by week 6 at 0.1 to 3.0 mg/kg.

The method was immunoSEQ multiplex PCR; TCRdb's version includes in-frame clones alone and lacks a portion of them. The sample lists tens of thousands of clones; 86% were seen once. V lost 2 bases to trimming and J lost 0 bases, with 11 bases between them. The CDR3 is 16 amino acids. Germline V gene lookup returns CDR1 SGHAT and CDR2 FQNNGV. This clone was counted once. Its specificity is not known. Samples were taken at baseline and on day 1 of cycles 4 and 7. This TCR came from an adult with an advanced solid tumor such as melanoma, head and neck, liver or kidney cancer. The sample here was CD4+ or CD8+ T cells sorted from blood, taken in a trial of the OX40 agonist ivuxolimab. The chain carries TRBV11-2 and TRBJ2-1; D not certain. CDR3 nucleotide sequence: TGTGCCAGCAGCTTACTGGGTTTTAGCTCCTACAATGAGCAGTTCTTC. This gives the protein CASSLLGFSSYNEQFF. The full variable domain, rest sourced from reference TRBV11-2 and TRBJ2-1, is EAGVAQSPRYKIIEKRQSVAFWCNPISGHATLYWYQQILGQGPKLLIQFQNNGVVDDSQLPKDRFSAERLKGVDSTLKIQPAKLEDSAVYLCASSLLGFSSYNEQFFGPGTRLTVL.